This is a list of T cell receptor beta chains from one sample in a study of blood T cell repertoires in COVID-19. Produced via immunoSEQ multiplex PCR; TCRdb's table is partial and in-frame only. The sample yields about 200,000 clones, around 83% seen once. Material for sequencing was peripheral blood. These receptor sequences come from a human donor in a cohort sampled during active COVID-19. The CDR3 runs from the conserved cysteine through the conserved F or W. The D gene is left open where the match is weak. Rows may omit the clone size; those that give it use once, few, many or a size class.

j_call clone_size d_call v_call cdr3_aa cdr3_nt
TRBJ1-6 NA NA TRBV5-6 CASSLQGSSPLHF TGTGCCAGCAGCTTACAGGGAAGTTCACCCCTCCACTTT
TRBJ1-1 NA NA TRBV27 CASGATVGTEAFF TGTGCCAGCGGAGCGACAGTGGGCACTGAAGCTTTCTTT
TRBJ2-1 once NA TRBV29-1 CSVDPYSYNEQFF TGCAGCGTTGACCCTTACTCCTACAATGAGCAGTTCTTC
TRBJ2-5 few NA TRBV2 CASLERETQYF TGTGCCAGCCTAGAAAGGGAGACCCAGTACTTC
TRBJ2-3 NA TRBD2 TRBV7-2 CASSEFYGRFTDTQYF TGTGCCAGCAGCGAATTTTACGGGAGGTTCACAGATACGCAGTATTTT
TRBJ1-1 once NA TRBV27 CASSPLSRLDTEAFF TGTGCCAGCAGCCCTCTATCAAGACTTGACACTGAAGCTTTCTTT
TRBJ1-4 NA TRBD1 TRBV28 CASMGTGHTTNEKLFF TGTGCCAGCATGGGGACAGGGCATACAACTAATGAAAAACTGTTTTTT
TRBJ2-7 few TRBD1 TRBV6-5 CASTRGTGVNEQYF TGTGCCAGCACCCGAGGGACAGGGGTGAACGAGCAGTACTTC
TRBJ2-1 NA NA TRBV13 CASSIYRVGTNEQFF TGTGCCAGCAGCATCTACAGGGTGGGAACGAATGAGCAGTTCTTC
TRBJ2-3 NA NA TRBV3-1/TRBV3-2 CASSQRAGDTQYF TGTGCCAGCAGCCAAAGAGCGGGAGATACGCAGTATTTT
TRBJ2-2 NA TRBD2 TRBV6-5 CAIRGVPENTGELFF TGTGCCATCCGGGGGGTACCCGAGAACACCGGGGAGCTGTTTTTT
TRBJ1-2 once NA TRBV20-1 CSASGGGDYGYTF TGCAGTGCTAGTGGAGGGGGGGACTATGGCTACACCTTC
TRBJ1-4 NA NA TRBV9 CASSVQGSGEKLFF TGTGCCAGCAGCGTACAGGGAAGTGGTGAAAAACTGTTTTTT
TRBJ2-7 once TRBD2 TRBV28 CASSPLAGGREQYF TGTGCCAGCAGTCCTCTAGCGGGAGGCAGAGAGCAGTACTTC
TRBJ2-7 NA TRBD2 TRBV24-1 CATGEGPVYEQYF TGTGCCACCGGGGAGGGCCCGGTCTACGAGCAGTACTTC
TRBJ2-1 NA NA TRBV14 CASSQNGGYNEQFF TGTGCCAGCAGCCAGAACGGCGGCTACAATGAGCAGTTCTTC
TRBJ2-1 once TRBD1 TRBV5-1 CASSSWDRGQDEQFF TGCGCCAGCAGCTCCTGGGACAGGGGGCAGGATGAGCAGTTCTTC